This TCR beta chain was retrieved from a study of blood T cell repertoires in COVID-19. The method was immunoSEQ multiplex PCR; TCRdb's version includes in-frame clones alone and lacks a portion of them. The data contain 150,000 to 250,000 clones, roughly 82% of them singletons. Germline lookup yields CDR1 KGHSH and CDR2 LQKENI. Trimming cost V 3 bases and J 7 bases; bases outside gene matches: 1. There are 13 residues in the CDR3. This rearrangement joins TRBV18 to TRBJ2-1; 9 nucleotides align to TRBD1. The TCR sequence derives from a man aged 40-49 years who had recovered from COVID-19. Sequencing was carried out using PBMCs or T cells enriched from blood (not recorded which). This chain's CDR3 is CASSPGTGNEQFF. CDR3 in DNA: TGTGCCAGCTCACCCGGGACAGGGAATGAGCAGTTCTTC.